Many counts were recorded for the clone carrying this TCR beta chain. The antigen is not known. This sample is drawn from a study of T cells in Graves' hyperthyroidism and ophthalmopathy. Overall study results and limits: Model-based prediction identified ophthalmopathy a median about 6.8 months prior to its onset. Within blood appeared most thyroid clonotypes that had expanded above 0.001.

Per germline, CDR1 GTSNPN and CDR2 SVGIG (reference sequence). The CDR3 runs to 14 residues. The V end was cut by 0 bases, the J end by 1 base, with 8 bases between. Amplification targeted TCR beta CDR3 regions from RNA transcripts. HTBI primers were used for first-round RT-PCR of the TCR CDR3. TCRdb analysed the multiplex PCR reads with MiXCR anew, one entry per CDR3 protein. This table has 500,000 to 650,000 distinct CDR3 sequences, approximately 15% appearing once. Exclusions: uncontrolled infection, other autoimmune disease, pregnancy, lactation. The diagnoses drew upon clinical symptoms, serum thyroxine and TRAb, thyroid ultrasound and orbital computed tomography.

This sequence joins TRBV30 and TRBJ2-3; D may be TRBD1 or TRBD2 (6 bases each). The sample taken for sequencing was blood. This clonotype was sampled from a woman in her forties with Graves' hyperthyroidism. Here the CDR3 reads CAWSVGGRTDTQYF. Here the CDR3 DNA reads TGTGCCTGGAGTGTAGGGGGGCGCACAGATACGCAGTATTTT. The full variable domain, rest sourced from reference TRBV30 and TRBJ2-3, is SQTIHQWPATLVQPVGSPLSLECTVEGTSNPNLYWYRQAAGRGLQLLFYSVGIGQISSEVPQNLSASRPQDRQFILSSKKLLLSDSGFYLCAWSVGGRTDTQYFGPGTRLTVL.